This entry features one T cell receptor (beta chain) sequence. Its cognate antigen is unknown. CDR1 and CDR2 from the germline V gene are SGDLS and YYNGEE. V trimming: 7 bases; J trimming: 9 bases; junction bases outside the gene matches: 11. This CDR3 is 15 amino acids long. Using its own MiXCR run on the reads, TCRdb lists one record per CDR3 protein. The table has approximately 750,000 distinct CDR3 sequences, 35% to 40% seen once. This specimen belongs to a study of T cell repertoires in cytomegalovirus infection. Study details: Based on public TCR beta signatures, there were indications of CMV infection and of a matching HLA type. Findings and caveats of the study: The study identified carriers of CMV plus the relevant HLA from cumulative public TCR beta family frequency.

This TCR came from a human donor in good health (CMV status not recorded). Some clones in this sample may be carry-over from other donors' samples. Specimen: PBMCs. This sequence joins TRBV9 and TRBJ2-1, with 12 bases lining up with TRBD2. As DNA, the CDR3 is TGTGCCAGCGGCCCCCTAGCGGGGGGGCCTTTTGAGCAGTTCTTC. Protein: CASGPLAGGPFEQFF. The whole variable domain, remainder taken from reference TRBV9 and TRBJ2-1, is DSGVTQTPKHLITATGQRVTLRCSPRSGDLSVYWYQQSLDQGLQFLIQYYNGEERAKGNILERFSAQQFPDLHSELNLSSLELGDSALYFCASGPLAGGPFEQFFGPGTRLTVL.